This T cell receptor (beta chain) derives from a study of T cells in Graves' hyperthyroidism and ophthalmopathy (dated by TCRdb to about 2019). At the level of the whole study: Peripheral blood was collected at initial diagnosis, before any treatment. According to the paper, TCR Vbeta CDR3 sequencing was carried out on over 130 peripheral blood samples, which came from fewer than 50 ophthalmopathy, under 85 hyperthyroidism and approximately 17 progressor patients. For training and testing, the 100 or so patients in the discovery cohort were randomly divided in a 7:3 ratio. In addition, the study compared T-cell repertoires in thyroid tissue and in blood from roughly 6 Graves' hyperthyroidism patients. After blood sampling, hyperthyroidism patients were treated with methimazole at a starting dose of 30 mg daily, and ophthalmopathy patients were treated with high-dose intravenous methylprednisolone. A discovery cohort of about 100 patients, 43 with Graves' ophthalmopathy and about 58 with stable Graves' hyperthyroidism, was used to find distinguishing TCR V-J signatures. Prospective prediction of ophthalmopathy was tested in an independent validation cohort consisting of some 20 hyperthyroidism patients and more than 15 patients who later progressed to ophthalmopathy. Study-wide conclusions, independent of this receptor: No statistical method was used to set the sample size in advance, and investigators knew the group allocation. A model built on a 13 V-J signature distinguished ophthalmopathy from stable hyperthyroidism, reaching roughly 88% sensitivity and about 81% specificity in cross-validation and 80%/75% in testing. In validation, the model predicted progression to ophthalmopathy a median of roughly 6.5 months before onset, with around 70% sensitivity and more than 72% specificity. Most expanded thyroid clonotypes (frequency above 0.001) were also detected in blood, a finding suggesting that blood repertoires may reflect thyroid immune responses.

CDR1 and CDR2 (SNHLY, FYNNEI) derive from the germline V gene. Including cysteine and phenylalanine, the CDR3 has 15 amino acids. Of all the DNA, just the CDR3 is kept, 45 bases in frame from base 1. A distance of 14 bases separates the germline ends of V and J, which lose 6 bases and 0 bases respectively. Amplification of TCR beta CDR3 regions was carried out from RNA transcripts. A first-round RT-PCR of the TCR CDR3 used the HTBI primer set with the Qiagen OneStep RT-PCR kit. Libraries were constructed in a second round of multiplex PCR, after which size selection and purification were carried out. Libraries were sequenced paired-end with 100 bp reads on an Illumina HiSeq2000. The published analysis was carried out like this. SOAPnuke was used to process the raw data, with reads discarded if the reads contained adapters or uncalled bases, had a mean Phred below 15, or lacked an exact constant-primer or identifier match. COPE v1.2.5 was used to merge high-quality paired reads, and clonotypes were defined as unique nucleotide sequences. MiTCR v1.1 was used to align the clonotypes against IMGT TRBV, TRBD and TRBJ reference segments. The analysis was restricted to V-J combinations with a frequency above 0.0001, which together covered 99% to 99.2% of the repertoires. The TCS score was defined as F50 (clonal expansion) divided by E x V (chaos), with BLOSUM62-based TCRdist calculated between CDR3 peptides within each V-J. Welch's t-statistics and random forest reduced fewer than 550 V-J features to roughly 13, which were used in a naive Bayes classifier (R e1071). TCRdb redid the processing of the public reads, applying fastp at Q25 and MiXCR, and retained in-frame beta chains. Merged by CDR3 protein, the rows form single entries marked with the most common genes and DNA. These V and J calls originate from TCRdb's pipeline instead of the authors' own analysis. Across this sample there are about 350,000 distinct CDR3 sequences, with approximately 18% seen only once. Together, the top ten hold 15% to 19% of the sample.

Moderately to severely active disease, a Clinical Activity Score of at least 3, a NOSPECS grade of at least 4, and a duration under 3 months were present in ophthalmopathy patients. The study excluded patients with uncontrolled infections, other autoimmune diseases, pregnancy or lactation. Diagnoses were based on clinical symptoms, serum thyroxine and TRAb, thyroid ultrasound and orbital computed tomography. PBMCs were separated from approximately 9.9 ml of fresh peripheral blood using Ficoll-Paque density gradient centrifugation. Total RNA was extracted with Trizol reagent, and quality was checked on an Agilent 2100 Bioanalyzer. Regarding this clonotype: The antigen this receptor binds is unknown. The input lacks base qualities; no much larger clone sits a single base away.

The sequence joins TRBV2 to TRBJ2-5, with no confident D gene call. This TCR came from a woman aged 35 to 49 with Graves' ophthalmopathy. Sequenced input: blood. The CDR3 protein: CASRPTLSDQETQYF. The nucleotide sequence reads TGTGCCAGCAGGCCGACACTAAGTGACCAAGAGACCCAGTACTTC.